This T cell receptor (beta chain) was profiled in a study of OX40 agonist ivuxolimab in advanced cancers. Study context: Patients were treated with ivuxolimab, an agonistic anti-OX40 (CD134) antibody. People who had prior anti-PD-1, anti-PD-L1 or anti-CTLA-4 therapy could take part, and roughly 44% had some.

Only in-frame clones appear in the TCRdb table, and some are missing; sequencing was by immunoSEQ multiplex PCR. The top ten hold under 0.35% of the sample, which has about 94,000 clones, around 87% seen once. The study's findings and limits: In the expanded peripheral T cells, antigen specificity was never determined.

Germline values: CDR1 SGHDT, CDR2 YYEEEE. CDR3 length: 15 amino acids. The ends were cut back, 4 bases at V and 6 bases at J, with 17 bases in the middle. As for this clone: The antigen is unknown.

This chain links TRBV5-6 with TRBJ2-1, with D tentatively TRBD1 (5 bases). Here the sequenced sample was CD4+ or CD8+ T cells sorted from blood, taken in a trial of the OX40 agonist ivuxolimab. The sequence was obtained from an adult with an advanced solid tumor such as melanoma, head and neck, liver or kidney cancer. CDR3 DNA: TGTGCCAGCAGCAGCCAGGGTATTGGTGGCAATGAGCAGTTCTTC. Its protein is CASSSQGIGGNEQFF. The full variable domain, in which reference TRBV5-6 and TRBJ2-1 provide the parts outside the CDR3, is DAGVTQSPTHLIKTRGQQVTLRCSPKSGHDTVSWYQQALGQGPQFIFQYYEEEERQRGNFPDRFSGHQFPNYSSELNVNALLLGDSALYLCASSSQGIGGNEQFFGPGTRLTVL.